Listed here is a single T cell receptor (beta chain). No antigen is known for it. Use of 60 Vbeta and 13 Jbeta primers characterized the PCR. The table came from immunoSEQ multiplex PCR; TCRdb's copy has only in-frame clones and leaves some out. In the table there are some 140,000 clones, 80% of which are singletons. This sample is part of a study of cytomegalovirus exposure and HLA in healthy donors. Looking at the study overall: T cells numbering 150 million to 200 million yielded more than 100 million unique TCR beta sequences in an earlier analysis. Study-level results: HLA allele associations emerged for about 18,000 TCR beta sequences in a later analysis, at 0.05 false discovery rate. Reports credit the classifier with highly specific, highly sensitive diagnosis of cytomegalovirus status.

This clonotype was obtained from a man younger than 40 in good health. The sample was PBMCs.

Written as DNA, the CDR3 is TGTGCCAGCAGCCCTGGACTAGCGGGCTCCAATGAGCAGTTCTTC. It specifies CASSPGLAGSNEQFF. The chain joins TRBV7-3 to TRBJ2-1, with 11 bases matching TRBD2. From germline, CDR1 is SGHTA and CDR2 FQGTGA. V was clipped by 5 bases and J by 6 bases; unmatched bases: 6. This CDR3 contains 15 residues.